Sequencing of this T cell receptor beta chain was carried out in a study of blood T cell repertoires in COVID-19. Whole-study context: Sites in the United States, Italy and Spain provided acute and convalescent COVID-19 samples.

Clones were read by immunoSEQ multiplex PCR, and TCRdb kept only the in-frame ones, dropping some. The table lists over 200,000 clones, over 80% of them singletons, with 5.5% to 7.5% in the top ten. V shed 8 bases and J shed 5 bases, with 10 bases lying between them. Per the germline V gene, CDR1 is SGDLS and CDR2 is YYNGEE. The CDR3 covers 11 residues. Those enrolled, adults aged about 18 to 89 years, came from under 25 US areas. Grouping used clinical history reported by participants in a survey and questionnaire. Resolution of symptoms, clearance, or two negative PCRs was present in recovered Cohort 3 donors.

Material for sequencing was PBMCs or T cells enriched from blood (not recorded which). This clonotype was sampled from a woman aged 35 to 49 who had recovered from COVID-19. This chain connects TRBV9 to TRBJ1-1; D remains ambiguous. The chain's CDR3 is CARVRVTEAFF. Here the CDR3 DNA reads TGTGCCAGGGTACGGGTAACTGAAGCTTTCTTT.